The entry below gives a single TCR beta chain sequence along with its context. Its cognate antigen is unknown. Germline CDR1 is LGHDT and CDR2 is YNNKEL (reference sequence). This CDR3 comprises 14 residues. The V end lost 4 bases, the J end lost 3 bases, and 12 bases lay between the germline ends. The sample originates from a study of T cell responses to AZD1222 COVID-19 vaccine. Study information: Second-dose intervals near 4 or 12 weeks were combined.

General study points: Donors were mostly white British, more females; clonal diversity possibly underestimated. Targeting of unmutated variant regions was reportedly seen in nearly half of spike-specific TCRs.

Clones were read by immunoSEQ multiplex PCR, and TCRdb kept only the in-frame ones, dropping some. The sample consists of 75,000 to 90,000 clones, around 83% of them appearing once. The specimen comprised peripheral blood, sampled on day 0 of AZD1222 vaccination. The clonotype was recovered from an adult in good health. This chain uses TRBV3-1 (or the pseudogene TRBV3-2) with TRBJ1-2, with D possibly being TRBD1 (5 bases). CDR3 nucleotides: TGTGCCAGCAGCCCCTTTTTGGGGGACTATGGCTACACCTTC. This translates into CASSPFLGDYGYTF.